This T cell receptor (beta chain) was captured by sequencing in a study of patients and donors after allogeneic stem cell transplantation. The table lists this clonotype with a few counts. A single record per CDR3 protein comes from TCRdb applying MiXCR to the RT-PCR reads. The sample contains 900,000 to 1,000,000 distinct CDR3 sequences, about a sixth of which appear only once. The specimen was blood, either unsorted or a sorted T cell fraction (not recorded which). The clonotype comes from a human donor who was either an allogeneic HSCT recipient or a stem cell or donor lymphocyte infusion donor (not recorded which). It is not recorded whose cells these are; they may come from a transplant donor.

Written as DNA, the CDR3 is TGTGCCACTGGTAGCGGGAGGGCCGGGGAGACCCAGTACTTC. It translates to CATGSGRAGETQYF. The V and J genes are TRBV12-3 or TRBV12-4 and TRBJ2-5, with 11 bases fitting TRBD2. The CDR3 extends over 14 amino acids. With V trimmed by 10 bases and J by 5 bases, 9 bases remained unmatched.